This entry lists 19 T cell receptor beta chains sequenced from one sample in a study of cytomegalovirus exposure and HLA in healthy donors. The PCR used 60 Vbeta and 13 Jbeta primers. Measured with immunoSEQ multiplex PCR; TCRdb has only the in-frame clones, and not every one. The sample lists about 60,000 clones; 70% were seen once. The sequenced sample consisted of PBMCs. The receptors shown here come from a woman aged 55-70 years in good health and CMV-seropositive.

The chain combines TRBV4-1 with TRBJ2-1, with D possibly matching TRBD1 (7 bases). There are 16 residues in the CDR3. V lost 0 bases, J lost 4 bases, and 13 bases lay in between. Germline assignment: CDR1 MGHRA and CDR2 YSYEKL. CDR3 loop: CASSQEEGALYNEQFF. CDR3 in DNA: TGCGCCAGCAGCCAAGAGGAGGGGGCCCTTTACAATGAGCAGTTCTTC.

The rearrangement uses TRBV15 and TRBJ2-3; 8 positions match TRBD1. CDR1 and CDR2 (germline): LNHNV, YYDKDF (reference sequence). CDR3 length: 15 amino acids. The J segment lost 0 bases and the V segment lost 5 bases, leaving 4 bases of the junction unmatched. For the CDR3, the DNA is TGTGCCACCAGCGGACAGGGAATTAGCACAGATACGCAGTATTTT. Its translation is CATSGQGISTDTQYF. Together with reference TRBV15 and TRBJ2-3, the CDR3 gives the full variable domain: DAMVIQNPRYQVTQFGKPVTLSCSQTLNHNVMYWYQQKSSQAPKLLFHYYDKDFNNEADTPDNFQSRRPNTSFCFLDIRSPGLGDTAMYLCATSGQGISTDTQYFGPGTRLTVL.

The CDR3 sequence is CASSPWRDTQYF. CDR3 coding DNA: TGTGCCAGCAGCCCCTGGAGGGATACGCAGTATTTT. V usage is TRBV7-6 and J usage is TRBJ2-3, with a weak D call TRBD2 (5 bases). Germline CDR1 SGHVS, CDR2 FNYEAQ. The ends were cut back, 5 bases at V and 6 bases at J, with 9 bases in the middle. This CDR3 has 12 amino acids.

V gene TRBV7-2 combines with J gene TRBJ2-2; D not resolved. The V end was cut by 0 bases, the J end by 1 base, with 12 bases between. The germline V gene encodes CDR1 SGHTA and CDR2 FQGNSA. The CDR3 sequence is 17 residues long. The CDR3 spells CASSLAATRMNTGELFF. Here the CDR3 DNA reads TGTGCCAGCAGCTTAGCGGCCACCCGAATGAACACCGGGGAGCTGTTTTTT.

V and J are TRBV11-2 and TRBJ1-1, with D unclear. In germline, CDR1 is SGHAT, CDR2 FQNNGV. CDR3 size: 13 residues. The V end was cut by 3 bases, the J end by 2 bases, with 7 bases between. The CDR3 bases are TGTGCCAGCAGCTTCACGGGAAACACTGAAGCTTTCTTT. Its translation: CASSFTGNTEAFF.

The V call is TRBV9, the J call TRBJ2-7; 11 bases agree with TRBD2. Germline V gene sequence: CDR1 SGDLS, CDR2 YYNGEE. The CDR3 is 15 residues long. Trimming removed 4 bases from V and 2 bases from J; junction bases left unmatched: 5. The CDR3 DNA reads as TGTGCCAGCAGCCTTAGCGGGGGGGATACCTACGAGCAGTACTTC. Its protein is CASSLSGGDTYEQYF. Together with reference TRBV9 and TRBJ2-7, the CDR3 gives the full variable domain: DSGVTQTPKHLITATGQRVTLRCSPRSGDLSVYWYQQSLDQGLQFLIQYYNGEERAKGNILERFSAQQFPDLHSELNLSSLELGDSALYFCASSLSGGDTYEQYFGPGTRLTVT.

V usage is TRBV4-3 and J usage is TRBJ2-1; D uncertain. CDR1 is LGHNA and CDR2 is YSLEER in the germline V gene. The V gene lost 0 bases and the J gene lost 11 bases, with 8 bases spanning the gap. There are 12 residues in the CDR3. The CDR3 DNA reads as TGCGCCAGCAGCCAAGATATGGGCCAGCAGTTCTTC. As protein: CASSQDMGQQFF.

The chain has TRBV2 and TRBJ1-2, with D perhaps matching TRBD1 (5 bases). Germline V gene lookup returns CDR1 SNHLY and CDR2 FYNNEI. This CDR3 contains 14 residues. The V gene lost 3 bases and the J gene lost 0 bases, with 8 bases spanning the gap. The CDR3 spells CASSDQGPNYGYTF. The CDR3 DNA reads as TGTGCCAGCAGTGACCAGGGCCCTAACTATGGCTACACCTTC.

The chain couples TRBV5-6 to TRBJ1-5; 8 nucleotides line up with TRBD1. Germline V gene data show CDR1 as SGHDT and CDR2 as YYEEEE. This CDR3 region has 13 residues. With 4 bases clipped from V and 8 bases from J, the junction kept 5 bases outside the gene matches. CDR3 residues: CASSRTGMEPQHF. The CDR3 DNA follows: TGTGCCAGCAGCCGGACAGGGATGGAGCCCCAGCATTTT.

The chain carries TRBV30 and TRBJ1-2; D remains unclear. Germline values: CDR1 GTSNPN, CDR2 SVGIG (reference sequence). This CDR3 spans 13 amino acids. Between the trimmed V and J ends, which lost 4 bases and 8 bases, there was a span of 17 bases. CDR3 coding DNA: TGTGCCTGGAAAAGAGCGCCCGGGGAAGGCTACACCTTC. It encodes CAWKRAPGEGYTF.

This clone was seen only a few times. This chain connects TRBV18 to TRBJ1-1; 10 nucleotides match TRBD1. From germline, CDR1 is KGHSH and CDR2 LQKENI. There are 14 residues in the CDR3. Trimming took 5 bases from V and 5 from J; bases not matched to a gene: 5. The CDR3 coding sequence is TGTGCCAGCTCAACGGACAGGGGGAGGACTGAAGCTTTCTTT. Amino acids: CASSTDRGRTEAFF.

This clone was counted a few times. The rearrangement uses TRBV9 and TRBJ1-2, with D possibly matching TRBD1 (5 bases). The V gene lost 2 bases and the J gene lost 3 bases, with 8 bases spanning the gap. This CDR3 contains 13 residues. Germline V gene lookup returns CDR1 SGDLS and CDR2 YYNGEE. CDR3 sequence: CASSVQGDYGYTF. The CDR3 nucleotides read TGTGCCAGCAGCGTCCAGGGTGACTATGGCTACACCTTC. Supplemented by reference TRBV9 and TRBJ1-2, the full variable domain reads DSGVTQTPKHLITATGQRVTLRCSPRSGDLSVYWYQQSLDQGLQFLIQYYNGEERAKGNILERFSAQQFPDLHSELNLSSLELGDSALYFCASSVQGDYGYTFGSGTRLTVV.

The chain recombines TRBV5-4 with TRBJ2-1, with 9 positions matching TRBD2. Germline V gene data show CDR1 as SGHNT and CDR2 as YYREEE (reference sequence). Trimming removed 5 bases from V and 5 bases from J; junction bases left unmatched: 8. The CDR3 is 15 amino acids. CDR3 sequence: CASSSKERGDNEQFF. Here the CDR3 DNA reads TGTGCCAGCAGTTCAAAGGAGCGGGGGGACAATGAGCAGTTCTTC.

CDR3 residues: CSVEEANSPLHF. The CDR3 DNA reads as TGCAGCGTTGAAGAGGCTAATTCACCCCTCCACTTT. The chain employs TRBV29-1 and TRBJ1-6; D uncertain. V was clipped by 0 bases and J by 6 bases, with 3 bases between them. Per germline, CDR1 SQVTM and CDR2 ANQGSEA. The CDR3 is 12 amino acids.

This chain joins TRBV7-2 and TRBJ1-3; the D is unclear. The CDR3 runs 15 residues. Trimming cost V 2 bases and J 0 bases, with 8 bases left between them. Per the germline V gene, CDR1 is SGHTA and CDR2 is FQGNSA. The CDR3 region is CASSLRLDSGNTIYF. Here the CDR3 DNA reads TGTGCCAGCAGCTTACGGTTAGACTCTGGAAACACCATATATTTT. The full variable domain, with the rest looked up from reference TRBV7-2 and TRBJ1-3, is GAGVSQSPSNKVTEKGKDVELRCDPISGHTALYWYRQSLGQGLEFLIYFQGNSAPDKSGLPSDRFSAERTGGSVSTLTIQRTQQEDSAVYLCASSLRLDSGNTIYFGEGSWLTVV.

This clone turned up a few times. This chain joins TRBV27 and TRBJ1-1; TRBD1 aligns across 8 bases. Trimming cost V 2 bases and J 7 bases; bases outside gene matches: 6. The CDR3 sequence is 14 residues long. From germline, CDR1 is MNHEY and CDR2 SMNVEV (reference sequence). Written as DNA, the CDR3 is TGTGCCAGCAGTTTAAAAGGACAGGGTGTTGAAGCTTTCTTT. The encoded protein is CASSLKGQGVEAFF.

This clone has just one count. This rearrangement joins TRBV5-1 to TRBJ1-6, with D possibly TRBD1 on 5 matching bases. Trimming took off 0 bases at V and 6 bases at J, with 13 bases between the two ends. Germline CDR1 SGHRS, CDR2 YFSETQ. The length of the CDR3 is 16 residues. The CDR3 sequence: CASSLAVGGGNSPLHF. CDR3 nucleotide sequence: TGCGCCAGCAGCTTGGCCGTCGGGGGAGGTAATTCACCCCTCCACTTT.

The chain has TRBV7-7 and TRBJ2-5; 7 bases map to TRBD1. CDR3 length: 17 residues. The ends lost 4 bases at V and 3 bases at J; junction bases unmatched: 14. Germline V gene data show CDR1 as SSHAT and CDR2 as FNYEAQ (reference sequence). CDR3 DNA: TGTGCCAGCAGCTCCTCGGGTGGGACAGCGATTAAAGAGACCCAGTACTTC. It codes for CASSSSGGTAIKETQYF.

The chain couples TRBV10-3 to TRBJ1-2, with 9 bases identical to TRBD1. The CDR3 contains 13 residues. CDR1 and CDR2 from the germline V gene are ENHRY and SYGVKD. The V segment lost 8 bases and the J segment 6 bases; nucleotides outside the gene matches: 7. In DNA form, the CDR3 reads TGTGCCATCGGACAGGGGTTCGAAGATGGCTACACCTTC. Translated: CAIGQGFEDGYTF.